The present T cell receptor (beta chain) was sequenced within a study of T cell responses to AZD1222 COVID-19 vaccine listed by TCRdb under 2021. For context, the study as a whole: A total of 230 to 250 trial participants underwent TCR sequencing, of whom about 210 received two doses of AZD1222 and 26 received two doses of the MenACWY control vaccine. Enrollment into the trials was organized by age into subgroups of 18-55, 56-69 and 70-plus years, and those subgroups contained about 150, 27 and 61 TCR-sequenced participants, respectively. Study-level results and caveats: After two AZD1222 doses, spike-specific TCR breadth and depth were significantly higher than at day 0 and than in MenACWY recipients. The vaccine-associated CD4 TCRs covered the entire spike protein, and the dominant responses fell in regions 160-218 and 743-854. The 56-69-year group was small, and its depth increase did not reach significance, likely because of low power. Participants were mostly white British and included more females than males, and it was suggested by the authors that clonal diversity may have been underestimated. Reportedly, almost half of the unique spike-specific TCRs recognized epitopes lying outside the regions that are mutated in the B.1.351 and B.1.1.7 variants. Because no samples from the day 14 peak response were available, repertoires could be characterized only after the peak T cell response. Conclusions about previously exposed vaccinees are limited, since just five to seven AZD1222 recipients were seropositive for SARS-CoV-2 at baseline.

As regards this clone: Its binding antigen is unknown. No base quality values were provided; no much bigger clone lies one nucleotide off.

The time point label of this sample denotes: about 28 days (+/-7) after the second vaccine dose. AZD1222 recipients whose second dose came at about 4 weeks and those whose second dose came at about 12 weeks were combined into one group, since spike-specific TCR depth and breadth did not differ between the two schedules. Vaccinee samples were obtained from the UK trials COV001 and COV002, which included a single-blind randomized controlled phase 2/3 trial of AZD1222 (ChAdOx1 nCoV-19) in healthy adults. Trial participant PBMC samples were collected at day 0 and day 28 after the second dose for TCRbeta chain sequencing. The CDR3, from cysteine to phenylalanine, totals 16 residues. This entry keeps only the CDR3 DNA: 48 bases, framed from base 1. V and J are trimmed by 1 base and 4 bases, and the gene matches miss 10 bases of the junction. The CDR1 and CDR2 encoded by the germline V gene are SGHVS and FNYEAQ.

The CDR3 regions of human TCRbeta chains were subjected to immunosequencing. On the study's bioinformatics: TCRs in the repertoires were matched against a reference library of SARS-CoV-2-specific TCRs that had been generated with the MIRA antigen-specificity platform. Breadth meant the fraction of unique TCRs that were SARS-CoV-2-associated, whereas depth meant the fraction of total T cells that were SARS-CoV-2-associated. Using the MIRA data, each spike-specific TCR was assigned both to the spike region to which the TCR was reactive and to a CD4 or CD8 class. Log10-transformed breadth and depth values were compared by one-way ANOVA with Sidak's multiple comparisons tests. Not all clones reach the TCRdb copy of this immuneACCESS table, which keeps in-frame sequences only. Checked studies attribute under half of the gap to unresolved V genes and leave the rest unexplained. That table is the source of V, J and clone size, and D and trimming were worked out from the DNA. The sample table records over 100,000 clones; around 87% of these occur just once. The leading ten clones occupy about 4.6% of the sample.

This receptor was taken from an adult who received the AZD1222 COVID-19 vaccine. The sequenced sample was peripheral blood, obtained 28 days after the second AZD1222 dose. The V gene is TRBV7-6 and the J gene is TRBJ2-7; the junction holds 7 bases that match TRBD2. The CDR3 loop reads CASSLEASGTVYEQYF. In nucleotides, the sequence is TGTGCCAGCAGCTTAGAGGCTAGCGGAACTGTTTACGAGCAGTACTTC.